A selection of T cell receptor beta chains follows, all from one sample in a study of T cell responses to AZD1222 COVID-19 vaccine. The data were produced by immunoSEQ multiplex PCR, yet TCRdb's version contains in-frame clones alone and is incomplete. The sample lists 150,000 to 200,000 clones, approximately 86% occurring once. Sequencing used peripheral blood, obtained 28 days after the second AZD1222 dose. The receptors originated from an adult who received the AZD1222 COVID-19 vaccine. The CDR3 runs from the conserved cysteine through the conserved F or W. The D gene is left open where the match is weak. Part of the rows lack a size; the others show once, few, many or a class for expanded clones.

V gene,clone size,D gene,J gene,CDR3 protein,CDR3 DNA
TRBV7-2,.,.,TRBJ2-2,CASSLWSRVNTGELFF,TGTGCCAGCAGCTTATGGAGCAGGGTGAACACCGGGGAGCTGTTTTTT
TRBV19,.,.,TRBJ2-2,CASGQGPLGSTGELFF,TGTGCCAGTGGCCAGGGGCCCCTAGGGAGCACCGGGGAGCTGTTTTTT
TRBV19,.,.,TRBJ2-7,CASSIGPTHEQYF,TGTGCCAGTAGCATCGGACCGACTCACGAGCAGTACTTC
TRBV9,.,TRBD2,TRBJ2-1,CASSVARGGFSYNEQFF,TGTGCCAGCAGCGTAGCTCGCGGGGGGTTCTCCTACAATGAGCAGTTCTTC
TRBV20-1,.,.,TRBJ1-1,CSALRNTEAFF,TGCAGTGCCCTCCGGAACACTGAAGCTTTCTTT
TRBV30,.,.,TRBJ1-3,CAWSVGGVHTIYF,TGTGCCTGGAGTGTAGGGGGAGTGCACACCATATATTTT
TRBV5-5,once,.,TRBJ1-1,CASSAGLGTEAFF,TGTGCCAGCAGCGCGGGACTGGGGACTGAAGCTTTCTTT
TRBV19,.,TRBD1,TRBJ1-2,CASSIVGGVGGGYTF,TGTGCCAGTAGTATAGTAGGGGGCGTCGGGGGTGGCTACACCTTC
TRBV10-3,.,.,TRBJ2-1,CAISEGDSVEQFF,TGTGCCATCAGTGAGGGGGATTCGGTTGAGCAGTTCTTC
TRBV10-2,.,.,TRBJ2-1,CASSDRVGGYNEQFF,TGCGCCAGCAGTGACAGGGTCGGTGGCTACAATGAGCAGTTCTTC